These 23 T cell receptor beta chains were all obtained from the same sample, sequenced in a study of shared clonotypes between healthy human individuals. Assay: immunoSEQ multiplex PCR; the TCRdb copy retains only in-frame clones and omits some. The table includes hundreds of thousands of clones, around 73% detected once. Sequencing input: memory CD4+ T cells sorted from blood. The subset denotes: CD45RA-negative fraction. The source of these receptors is a woman in her 30s in good health.

In its sample, this clone was seen a few times. The same CDR3 can be traced to other DNA sequences in this sample. This chain connects TRBV28 to TRBJ1-1; D not certain. This CDR3 is built from 13 residues. CDR1 MDHEN and CDR2 SYDVKM come from the germline V gene. The V end was cut by 2 bases, the J end by 1 base, with 5 bases between. The CDR3 loop reads CASSLRQNTEAFF. The CDR3 nucleotides read TGTGCCAGCAGTTTACGACAGAACACTGAAGCTTTCTTT.

The chain couples TRBV4-1 to TRBJ1-4; perhaps TRBD1 as D (6 bases). This CDR3 has 16 amino acids. From germline, CDR1 is MGHRA and CDR2 YSYEKL. Trimming pared 1 base from V and 6 bases from J, leaving 15 bases between. The CDR3 reads CASSQGNRVRDEKLFF. The CDR3 DNA reads as TGCGCCAGCAGCCAAGGAAACAGGGTTAGAGATGAAAAACTGTTTTTT.

V usage is TRBV7-2 and J usage is TRBJ1-3; the D gene is possibly TRBD1 (5 bases). Germline CDR1 and CDR2: SGHTA and FQGNSA. The CDR3 spans 15 residues. Trimming cost V 5 bases and J 4 bases, with 15 bases left between them. The CDR3 DNA reads as TGTGCCAGCAGCCCCCAAGGGGCACTGGGAAACACCATATATTTT. This sequence encodes CASSPQGALGNTIYF.

The chain employs TRBV11-2 and TRBJ1-2; 8 bases align to TRBD1. The CDR3 is 15 residues long. Per the germline V gene, CDR1 is SGHAT and CDR2 is FQNNGV. The V gene end was trimmed by 4 bases and the J gene end by 2 bases; junction bases not matched to a gene: 6. CDR3 in amino acids: CASSSGTGQNYGYTF. In DNA form, the CDR3 reads TGTGCCAGCAGCTCCGGGACAGGTCAGAACTATGGCTACACCTTC.

The rearrangement uses TRBV5-1 and TRBJ2-1; 14 nucleotides align to TRBD2. With 0 bases clipped from V and 4 bases from J, the junction kept 15 bases outside the gene matches. This CDR3 contains 21 residues. CDR1 is SGHRS, CDR2 YFSETQ, per germline. The CDR3 loop reads CASSLVPPGLAGVGSYNEQFF. The CDR3 nucleotides read TGCGCCAGCAGCTTGGTTCCACCGGGACTAGCGGGAGTCGGTAGTTACAATGAGCAGTTCTTC.

This sequence joins TRBV13 and TRBJ2-1, with TRBD2 identical over 14 bases. Unmatched junction bases numbered 12, after V lost 5 bases and J lost 9 bases. The CDR3 consists of 17 residues. Germline V gene sequence: CDR1 PRHDT, CDR2 FYEKMQ (reference sequence). The CDR3 DNA follows: TGTGCCAGCAGCCCCCGCCCGGGACTAGCGGGAGCAGGTGAGCAGTTCTTC. Translated: CASSPRPGLAGAGEQFF.

The chain couples TRBV19 to TRBJ2-2, with TRBD1 identical over 11 bases. This CDR3 is built from 15 residues. The ends lost 7 bases at V and 5 bases at J; junction bases unmatched: 6. Germline V gene sequence: CDR1 LNHDA, CDR2 SQIVND (reference sequence). CDR3 in amino acids: CASTQGQGETGELFF. CDR3 sequence (DNA): TGTGCCAGTACCCAGGGACAGGGGGAAACCGGGGAGCTGTTTTTT.

This rearrangement joins TRBV5-1 to TRBJ2-3; TRBD2 aligns across 14 bases. Trimming removed 4 bases from V and 1 base from J; junction bases left unmatched: 11. In germline, CDR1 is SGHRS, CDR2 YFSETQ. The CDR3 is 19 amino acids. The DNA for the CDR3 is TGCGCCAGCAGCCACACACCACCGGGACTAGCGGGAGGCACAGATACGCAGTATTTT. This sequence encodes CASSHTPPGLAGGTDTQYF.

The V call is TRBV5-1, the J call TRBJ2-2, with 12 bases fitting TRBD2. V dropped 7 bases and J dropped 6; count of bases not matched to a gene: 4. The CDR3 has 14 amino acids. Germline V gives CDR1 SGHRS, CDR2 YFSETQ. CDR3 nucleotides: TGCGCCAGCCGACTAGCGGGAGAAGCCGGGGAGCTGTTTTTT. This sequence encodes CASRLAGEAGELFF.

The V gene is TRBV28, the J gene TRBJ2-7, with TRBD2 matching 8 bases. The V segment lost 7 bases and the J segment 6 bases; nucleotides outside the gene matches: 11. Germline loops: CDR1 MDHEN, CDR2 SYDVKM. This CDR3 comprises 14 residues. The CDR3 bases are TGTGCCAGCATCGATACCGGGACTAGGGGCGAGCAGTACTTC. It yields the protein CASIDTGTRGEQYF.

In DNA, the CDR3 is TGTGCCAGCCGGGGGGAGTCGGAAACGTACACCTTC. Translating gives CASRGESETYTF. J is TRBJ1-2 and V is TRBV28, with D perhaps matching TRBD1 (5 bases). The germline gives CDR1 MDHEN, CDR2 SYDVKM. There are 12 residues in the CDR3. V lost 8 bases to trimming and J lost 11 bases, with 18 bases between them.

The rearrangement joins TRBV28 to TRBJ2-7, with TRBD1 as a possible D gene (5 bases). The V end was cut by 7 bases, the J end by 2 bases, with 12 bases between. Germline values: CDR1 MDHEN, CDR2 SYDVKM. This CDR3 is built from 13 residues. The CDR3 here is CASNRQRPYEQYF. In nucleotides, the CDR3 is TGTGCCAGCAATAGACAGCGCCCCTACGAGCAGTACTTC.

The genes are TRBV11-1 and TRBJ2-5; possibly TRBD1 for D (6 bases). Between the trimmed V and J ends, which lost 5 bases and 1 base, there was a span of 14 bases. CDR3 length: 15 amino acids. From germline, CDR1 is SGHAT and CDR2 FQDESV (reference sequence). Written as DNA, the CDR3 is TGTGCCAGCAGCGTTGTCAGGGGCCTCCAAGAGACCCAGTACTTC. The encoded protein is CASSVVRGLQETQYF. The entire variable domain, with the rest obtained from reference TRBV11-1 and TRBJ2-5, is as follows: EAEVAQSPRYKITEKSQAVAFWCDPISGHATLYWYRQILGQGPELLVQFQDESVVDDSQLPKDRFSAERLKGVDSTLKIQPAELGDSAMYLCASSVVRGLQETQYFGPGTRLLVL.

The chain employs TRBV7-8 and TRBJ2-2; 7 nucleotides align to TRBD1. Germline CDR1 SGHVS, CDR2 FQNEAQ. The CDR3 sequence is 17 residues long. Germline trimming cut 1 base from V and 5 bases from J; bases unmatched to any gene: 10. CDR3 in amino acids: CASSLGLRGQRTGELFF. The CDR3 DNA is TGTGCCAGCAGCTTAGGACTCAGGGGACAGAGGACCGGGGAGCTGTTTTTT.

This chain links TRBV10-2 with TRBJ2-1, with 13 positions matching TRBD2. This CDR3 is 17 amino acids long. Germline CDR1 reads WSHSY; CDR2 reads SAAADI. V was pared by 2 bases and J by 7 bases, with 8 bases of the junction left unmatched. CDR3 in amino acids: CASSEPTSGRAGNEQFF. The CDR3 coding sequence is TGCGCCAGCAGTGAGCCAACTAGCGGGAGGGCTGGAAATGAGCAGTTCTTC.

This sequence joins TRBV9 and TRBJ2-2; 9 bases agree with TRBD2. In germline, CDR1 is SGDLS, CDR2 YYNGEE. CDR3 length equals 16 residues. Trimming removed 4 bases from V and 6 bases from J; junction bases left unmatched: 10. The CDR3 spells CASSPFRAGGAGELFF. The CDR3 coding sequence is TGTGCCAGCAGCCCCTTTAGAGCGGGAGGAGCCGGGGAGCTGTTTTTT.

The chain links TRBV2 to TRBJ1-2; 9 nucleotides agree with TRBD1. The length of the CDR3 is 16 residues. V trimming: 0 bases; J trimming: 4 bases; junction bases outside the gene matches: 6. CDR1 SNHLY and CDR2 FYNNEI come from the germline V gene. CDR3 sequence: CASSEAGTGLRYGYTF. DNA for the CDR3: TGTGCCAGCAGTGAAGCCGGGACAGGGTTGCGCTATGGCTACACCTTC.

There are a few counts of this clone. This chain links TRBV19 with TRBJ2-3; 11 bases are shared with TRBD2. Trimming cost V 5 bases and J 0 bases; bases outside gene matches: 7. This CDR3 comprises 17 residues. CDR1 is LNHDA, CDR2 SQIVND, per germline (reference sequence). CDR3 loop: CASSSPGTSGSTDTQYF. Written as DNA, the CDR3 is TGTGCCAGTAGTTCCCCTGGGACTAGCGGTAGCACAGATACGCAGTATTTT.

The rearrangement links TRBV19 to TRBJ1-2, with 10 bases lining up with TRBD1. The CDR3 extends over 17 amino acids. Trimming took 2 bases from V and 6 from J; bases not matched to a gene: 12. Germline CDR1 and CDR2: LNHDA and SQIVND (reference sequence). The CDR3, as DNA: TGTGCCAGTAGTATAAGGACCGGGACAGGGGATGAGAATGGCTACACCTTC. Its translation: CASSIRTGTGDENGYTF.

As for this clone: This same CDR3 is encoded by further DNA sequences in the sample. The chain carries TRBV6-6 and TRBJ2-7; D unresolved. This CDR3 is 12 amino acids long. V was clipped by 0 bases and J by 1 base, with 1 base between them. Germline V CDR1 and CDR2: MNHNY, SVGAGI (reference sequence). CDR3 sequence reads: CASSYSSYEQYF. The CDR3 bases are TGTGCCAGCAGTTACTCGTCCTACGAGCAGTACTTC.

The genes are TRBV6-1 and TRBJ1-1, with D perhaps matching TRBD1 (5 bases). V was shortened by 3 bases and J by 0 bases, with 11 bases between the two germline ends. Germline V gives CDR1 MNHNS, CDR2 SASEGT. This CDR3 is built from 15 residues. Here the CDR3 reads CASSEQGFMNTEAFF. The CDR3 nucleotides read TGTGCCAGCAGTGAGCAGGGATTCATGAACACTGAAGCTTTCTTT.

The CDR3 DNA follows: TGTGCCAGCAGCGTAAATCCAGTCCCTAACTATGGCTACACCTTC. Its translation is CASSVNPVPNYGYTF. The chain combines TRBV9 with TRBJ1-2; D unclear. Germline values: CDR1 SGDLS, CDR2 YYNGEE. V shed 1 base and J shed 0 bases, with 10 bases lying between them. This CDR3 is built from 15 residues.

The gene calls are TRBV5-1 and TRBJ2-7; 7 bases match TRBD1. Unmatched junction bases numbered 3, after V lost 1 base and J lost 2 bases. CDR3 length: 14 residues. The germline V gene has CDR1 SGHRS and CDR2 YFSETQ. The CDR3 DNA reads as TGCGCCAGCAGCTTGCCGGGACAGACCTACGAGCAGTACTTC. Its protein is CASSLPGQTYEQYF.